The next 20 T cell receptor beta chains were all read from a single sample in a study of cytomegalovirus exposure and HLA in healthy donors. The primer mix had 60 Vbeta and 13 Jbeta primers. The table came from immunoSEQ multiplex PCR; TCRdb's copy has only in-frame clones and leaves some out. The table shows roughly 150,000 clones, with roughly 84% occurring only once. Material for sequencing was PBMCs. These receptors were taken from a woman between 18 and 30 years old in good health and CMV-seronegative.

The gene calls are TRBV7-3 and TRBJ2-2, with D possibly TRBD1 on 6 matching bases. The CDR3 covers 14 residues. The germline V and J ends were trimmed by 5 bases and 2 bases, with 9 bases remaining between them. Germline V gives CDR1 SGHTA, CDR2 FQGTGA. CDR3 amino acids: CASSIRGNTGELFF. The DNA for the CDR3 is TGTGCCAGCAGCATCAGGGGAAACACCGGGGAGCTGTTTTTT.

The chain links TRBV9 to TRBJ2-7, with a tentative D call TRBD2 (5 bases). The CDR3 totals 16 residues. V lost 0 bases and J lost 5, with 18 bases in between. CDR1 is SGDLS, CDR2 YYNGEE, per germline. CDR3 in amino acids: CASSVARGEKRNEQYF. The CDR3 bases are TGTGCCAGCAGCGTAGCTCGGGGAGAAAAGCGAAACGAGCAGTACTTC.

Written as DNA, the CDR3 is TGTGCCAGTGTCGCTAGCAGGTACGAGCAGTACTTC. Translating gives CASVASRYEQYF. The rearrangement links TRBV7-2 to TRBJ2-7; D is perhaps TRBD2 (5 bases). Germline V lookup: CDR1 SGHTA, CDR2 FQGNSA. The CDR3 runs 12 residues. Trimming removed 9 bases at V and 4 bases at J, with 13 bases between.

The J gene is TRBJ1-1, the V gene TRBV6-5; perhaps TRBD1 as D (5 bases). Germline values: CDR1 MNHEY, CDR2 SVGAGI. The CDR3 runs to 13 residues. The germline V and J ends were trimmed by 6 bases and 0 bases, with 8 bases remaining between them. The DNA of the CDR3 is TGTGCCAGCAGCAGGGTCGTGAACACTGAAGCTTTCTTT. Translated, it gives CASSRVVNTEAFF.

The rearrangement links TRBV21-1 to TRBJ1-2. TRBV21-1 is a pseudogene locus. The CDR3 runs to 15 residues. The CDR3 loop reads CASGIPGNPGRGYTF. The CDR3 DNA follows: TGTGCCAGCGGAATTCCCGGGAACCCAGGCCGGGGCTACACCTTC.

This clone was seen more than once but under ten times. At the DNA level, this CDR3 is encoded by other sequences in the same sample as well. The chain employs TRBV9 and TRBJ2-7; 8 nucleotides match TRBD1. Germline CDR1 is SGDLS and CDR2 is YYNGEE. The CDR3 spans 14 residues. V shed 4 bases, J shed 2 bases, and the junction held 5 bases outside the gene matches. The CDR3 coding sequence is TGTGCCAGCAGCCGGACAGGGACCACCTACGAGCAGTACTTC. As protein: CASSRTGTTYEQYF.

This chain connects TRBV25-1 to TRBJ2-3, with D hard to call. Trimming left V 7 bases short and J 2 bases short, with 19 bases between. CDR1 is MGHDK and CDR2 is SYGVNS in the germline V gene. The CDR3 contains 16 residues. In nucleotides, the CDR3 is TGTGCCAGCACCCCCTCGAGAGTGCCCCACACAGATACGCAGTATTTT. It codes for CASTPSRVPHTDTQYF.

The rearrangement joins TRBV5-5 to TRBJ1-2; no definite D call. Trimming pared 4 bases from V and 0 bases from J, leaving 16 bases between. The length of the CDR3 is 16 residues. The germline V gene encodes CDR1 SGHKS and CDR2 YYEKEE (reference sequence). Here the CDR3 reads CASSSPLGSANYGYTF. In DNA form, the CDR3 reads TGTGCCAGCAGCAGCCCTTTGGGCAGTGCTAACTATGGCTACACCTTC.

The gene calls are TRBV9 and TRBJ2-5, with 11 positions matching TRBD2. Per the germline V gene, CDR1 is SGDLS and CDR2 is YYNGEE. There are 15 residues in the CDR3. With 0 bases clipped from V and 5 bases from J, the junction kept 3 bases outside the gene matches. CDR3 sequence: CASSVGLAGGETQYF. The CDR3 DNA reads TGTGCCAGCAGCGTAGGGCTAGCGGGGGGTGAGACCCAGTACTTC.

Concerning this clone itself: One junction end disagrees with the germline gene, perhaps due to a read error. The CDR3 DNA follows: TGTGCTAGCAGCTTCGGGGGACAAGAGACCCAGTACTTC. Translated: CASSFGGQETQYF. The V gene is TRBV7-7, the J gene TRBJ2-5; maybe TRBD2 (6 bases). Per germline, CDR1 SSHAT and CDR2 FNYEAQ (reference sequence). The CDR3 sequence is 13 residues long.

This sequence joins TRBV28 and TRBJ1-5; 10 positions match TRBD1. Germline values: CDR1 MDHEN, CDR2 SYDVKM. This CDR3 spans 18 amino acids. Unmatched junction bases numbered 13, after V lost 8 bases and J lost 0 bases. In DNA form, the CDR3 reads TGTGCCAGCGTTCCGGGACAGGGGAGACTTAATAGCAATCAGCCCCAGCATTTT. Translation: CASVPGQGRLNSNQPQHF. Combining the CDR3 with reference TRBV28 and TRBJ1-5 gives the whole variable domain DVKVTQSSRYLVKRTGEKVFLECVQDMDHENMFWYRQDPGLGLRLIYFSYDVKMKEKGDIPEGYSVSREKKERFSLILESASTNQTSMYLCASVPGQGRLNSNQPQHFGDGTRLSIL.

The CDR3 spells CASSPLRGVGTDTQYF. CDR3 sequence (DNA): TGTGCCAGCAGCCCTCTCCGGGGGGTTGGCACAGATACGCAGTATTTT. The chain is built from TRBV9 and TRBJ2-3, with 7 bases identical to TRBD2. This CDR3 is built from 16 residues. Per germline, CDR1 SGDLS and CDR2 YYNGEE. Trimming took 4 bases from V and 1 from J; bases not matched to a gene: 9.

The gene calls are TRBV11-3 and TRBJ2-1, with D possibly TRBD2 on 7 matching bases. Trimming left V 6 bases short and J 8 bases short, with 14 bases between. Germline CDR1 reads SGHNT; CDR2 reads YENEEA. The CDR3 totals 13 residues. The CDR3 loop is CASRGGAGDEQFF. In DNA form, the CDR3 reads TGTGCCAGCAGGGGGGGGGCCGGGGATGAGCAGTTCTTC.

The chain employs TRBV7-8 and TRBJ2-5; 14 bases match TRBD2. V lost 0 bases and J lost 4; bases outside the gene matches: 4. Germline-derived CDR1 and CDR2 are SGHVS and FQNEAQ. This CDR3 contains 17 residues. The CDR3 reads CASSLAGTSGGLETQYF. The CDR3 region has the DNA TGTGCCAGCAGCTTAGCGGGGACTAGCGGGGGTCTAGAGACCCAGTACTTC. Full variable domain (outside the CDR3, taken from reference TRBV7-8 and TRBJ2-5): GAGVSQSPRYKVAKRGQDVALRCDPISGHVSLFWYQQALGQGPEFLTYFQNEAQLDKSGLPSDRFFAERPEGSVSTLKIQRTQQEDSAVYLCASSLAGTSGGLETQYFGPGTRLLVL.

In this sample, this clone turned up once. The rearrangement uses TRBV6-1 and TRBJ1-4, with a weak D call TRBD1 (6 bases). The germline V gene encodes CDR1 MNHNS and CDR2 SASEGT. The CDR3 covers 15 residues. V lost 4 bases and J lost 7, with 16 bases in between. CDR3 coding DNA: TGTGCCAGCAGTGCAGACAGGTCTAGTTTTGAAAAACTGTTTTTT. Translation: CASSADRSSFEKLFF.

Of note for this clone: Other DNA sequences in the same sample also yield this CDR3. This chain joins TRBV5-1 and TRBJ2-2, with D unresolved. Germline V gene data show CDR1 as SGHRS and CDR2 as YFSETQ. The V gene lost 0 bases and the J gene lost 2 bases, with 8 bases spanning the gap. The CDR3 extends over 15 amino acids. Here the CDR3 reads CASSLGALNTGELFF. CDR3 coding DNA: TGCGCCAGCAGCTTGGGGGCTCTAAACACCGGGGAGCTGTTTTTT.

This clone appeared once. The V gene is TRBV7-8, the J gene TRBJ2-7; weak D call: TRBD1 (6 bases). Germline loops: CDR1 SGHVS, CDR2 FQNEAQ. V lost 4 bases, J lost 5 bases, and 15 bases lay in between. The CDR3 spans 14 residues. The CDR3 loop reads CASSYNREMDEQYF. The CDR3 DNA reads TGTGCCAGCAGCTACAACAGGGAGATGGACGAGCAGTACTTC.

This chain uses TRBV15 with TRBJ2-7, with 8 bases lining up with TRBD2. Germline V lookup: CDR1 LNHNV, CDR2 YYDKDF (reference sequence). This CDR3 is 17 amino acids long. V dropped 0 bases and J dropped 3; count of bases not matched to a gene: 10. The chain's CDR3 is CATSRDLGRGDHYEQYF. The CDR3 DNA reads TGTGCCACCAGCAGAGATCTCGGGCGGGGGGACCACTACGAGCAGTACTTC.

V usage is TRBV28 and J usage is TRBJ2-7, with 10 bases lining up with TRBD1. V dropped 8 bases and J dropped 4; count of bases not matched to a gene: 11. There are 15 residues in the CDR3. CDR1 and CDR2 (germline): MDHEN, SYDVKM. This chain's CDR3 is CASGIPGQGSYEQYF. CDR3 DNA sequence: TGTGCCAGCGGTATACCGGGACAGGGGTCTTACGAGCAGTACTTC.

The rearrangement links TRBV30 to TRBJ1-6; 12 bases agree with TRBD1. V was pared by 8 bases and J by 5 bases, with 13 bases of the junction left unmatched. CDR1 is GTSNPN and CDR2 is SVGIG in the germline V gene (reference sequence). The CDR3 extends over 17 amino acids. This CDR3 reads CAGRDRGRGLDNSPLHF. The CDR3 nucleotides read TGTGCCGGCCGGGACAGGGGGCGAGGATTGGATAATTCACCCCTCCACTTT.